These 5 T cell receptor beta chains share one sample of origin, sequenced in a study of cytomegalovirus exposure and HLA in healthy donors. In the PCR, 60 Vbeta and 13 Jbeta primers were used. Only in-frame clones appear in the TCRdb table, and some are missing; sequencing was by immunoSEQ multiplex PCR. This table holds fewer than 250,000 clones, about four fifths found once. Material for sequencing was PBMCs. These TCRs come from a woman in her forties or fifties in good health and CMV-seropositive.

The table lists this clone with a count of one. The rearrangement uses TRBV5-1 and TRBJ2-1; D unclear. V dropped 3 bases and J dropped 5 bases, with 12 bases sitting between them. Germline V gene lookup returns CDR1 SGHRS and CDR2 YFSETQ. The CDR3 runs to 14 residues. The chain's CDR3 is CASSSTHNNNEQFF. As DNA, the CDR3 is TGCGCCAGCAGCTCGACTCATAATAACAATGAGCAGTTCTTC.

CDR3 residues: CATGTGGGRTEAFF. For the CDR3, the DNA is TGTGCCACCGGGACAGGGGGCGGGAGGACTGAAGCTTTCTTT. This chain joins TRBV28 and TRBJ1-1, with 12 bases identical to TRBD1. The germline V gene encodes CDR1 MDHEN and CDR2 SYDVKM. The CDR3 covers 14 residues. J lost 5 bases, V lost 10 bases, and 8 bases had no gene match.

The chain combines TRBV6-5 with TRBJ1-2; possibly TRBD1 for D (5 bases). Germline V gene data show CDR1 as MNHEY and CDR2 as SVGAGI. The length of the CDR3 is 14 residues. The V and J ends lost 5 bases and 1 base respectively, with 11 bases between them. CDR3 protein: CASSPTGLNYGYTF. The CDR3 DNA follows: TGTGCCAGCAGTCCGACGGGACTTAACTATGGCTACACCTTC.

The gene calls are TRBV7-9 and TRBJ2-3, with 8 bases fitting TRBD2. This CDR3 is 15 amino acids long. Trimming at V came to 1 base and at J to 4 bases, leaving 4 bases not matched to a gene. The germline V gene has CDR1 SEHNR and CDR2 FQNEAQ (reference sequence). DNA for the CDR3: TGTGCCAGCAGCTTAGGAGCGGGGGTGGCAGATACGCAGTATTTT. It encodes CASSLGAGVADTQYF. The whole variable domain, filled in from reference TRBV7-9 and TRBJ2-3, reads DTGVSQNPRHKITKRGQNVTFRCDPISEHNRLYWYRQTLGQGPEFLTYFQNEAQLEKSRLLSDRFSAERPKGSFSTLEIQRTEQGDSAMYLCASSLGAGVADTQYFGPGTRLTVL.

The genes are TRBV19 and TRBJ1-5, with D possibly TRBD1 on 6 matching bases. The V end was cut by 4 bases, the J end by 0 bases, with 7 bases between. The CDR3 extends over 14 amino acids. Germline CDR1 and CDR2: LNHDA and SQIVND (reference sequence). In nucleotides, the CDR3 is TGTGCCAGTAGTAGACAGGATAGCAATCAGCCCCAGCATTTT. Protein sequence: CASSRQDSNQPQHF.